This entry lists 24 T cell receptor beta chains sequenced from one sample in a study of cytotoxic CD8 clonotypes in ibrutinib-treated CLL. Data came from immunoSEQ multiplex PCR; TCRdb stores just in-frame clones and leaves some out. The data hold roughly 330,000 clones, with about 64% observed a single time. The input for sequencing was PBMCs, taken after 36 months of ibrutinib treatment. Receptors were obtained from a human donor with chronic lymphocytic leukemia.

This rearrangement joins TRBV4-1 to TRBJ2-7, with D possibly matching TRBD2 (6 bases). Trimming cost V 0 bases and J 3 bases, with 15 bases left between them. CDR3 size: 16 residues. Germline V gene lookup returns CDR1 MGHRA and CDR2 YSYEKL. CDR3 protein: CASSQDGASAYYEQYF. CDR3 in DNA: TGCGCCAGCAGCCAAGATGGGGCTAGCGCCTACTACGAGCAGTACTTC.

This clone was seen a few times. The chain employs TRBV2 and TRBJ2-7, with 11 bases lining up with TRBD2. Germline assignment: CDR1 SNHLY and CDR2 FYNNEI. This CDR3 has 16 amino acids. J gave up 0 bases and V 7 bases, and 8 bases lay outside the gene matches. The CDR3 DNA is TGTGCCAGCAAGAGGGCTAGCGGGGGGTTCTCCTACGAGCAGTACTTC. Its protein is CASKRASGGFSYEQYF.

This chain links TRBV19 with TRBJ1-3; D remains ambiguous. There are 16 residues in the CDR3. Germline CDR1 is LNHDA and CDR2 is SQIVND (reference sequence). The V and J ends lost 3 bases and 2 bases respectively, with 14 bases between them. In DNA form, the CDR3 reads TGTGCCAGTAGTATTACAAGGTTCGGGCCTGGAAACACCATATATTTT. Amino acid sequence: CASSITRFGPGNTIYF.

The chain recombines TRBV10-3 with TRBJ2-2, with 9 bases fitting TRBD2. V shed 5 bases and J 4 bases; nucleotides not matched to a gene: 5. Germline CDR1 ENHRY, CDR2 SYGVKD. This CDR3 is 15 amino acids long. The CDR3: CAISLAGPFTGELFF. As DNA, the CDR3 is TGTGCCATCAGTCTAGCGGGGCCTTTCACCGGGGAGCTGTTTTTT.

The chain carries TRBV18 and TRBJ1-2; no clear D. V lost 1 base and J 8 bases, leaving 14 bases between the germline ends. This CDR3 spans 14 amino acids. In germline, CDR1 is KGHSH, CDR2 LQKENI. This chain's CDR3 is CASSPLRNLGGYTF. The CDR3, as DNA: TGTGCCAGCTCACCACTGCGGAACCTTGGGGGCTACACCTTC.

V and J are TRBV5-5 and TRBJ2-7, with D unclear. Trimming took off 2 bases at V and 3 bases at J, with 9 bases between the two ends. CDR3 length equals 13 residues. Germline assignment: CDR1 SGHKS and CDR2 YYEKEE (reference sequence). CDR3 loop: CASSFDGVYEQYF. The CDR3 coding sequence is TGTGCCAGCAGCTTCGACGGAGTCTACGAGCAGTACTTC.

The rearrangement links TRBV15 to TRBJ2-1; 10 bases line up with TRBD2. This CDR3 has 15 amino acids. Germline values: CDR1 LNHNV, CDR2 YYDKDF (reference sequence). The V gene end was trimmed by 2 bases and the J gene end by 7 bases; junction bases not matched to a gene: 5. The CDR3 is CATSRSGLAWNEQFF. CDR3 DNA: TGTGCCACCAGCAGATCGGGACTAGCGTGGAATGAGCAGTTCTTC. Looking up the rest from reference TRBV15 and TRBJ2-1 gives the full variable domain: DAMVIQNPRYQVTQFGKPVTLSCSQTLNHNVMYWYQQKSSQAPKLLFHYYDKDFNNEADTPDNFQSRRPNTSFCFLDIRSPGLGDTAMYLCATSRSGLAWNEQFFGPGTRLTVL.

The chain is built from TRBV9 and TRBJ2-1, with 14 bases aligning to TRBD2. The CDR3 spans 17 residues. V trimming: 0 bases; J trimming: 8 bases; junction bases outside the gene matches: 7. Germline CDR1 and CDR2: SGDLS and YYNGEE. The CDR3 DNA follows: TGTGCCAGCAGCGTAGGCGTGGGACTAGCGGGAGAGGATGAGCAGTTCTTC. Its translation: CASSVGVGLAGEDEQFF. Based on the CDR3 plus reference TRBV9 and TRBJ2-1, the full variable domain is DSGVTQTPKHLITATGQRVTLRCSPRSGDLSVYWYQQSLDQGLQFLIQYYNGEERAKGNILERFSAQQFPDLHSELNLSSLELGDSALYFCASSVGVGLAGEDEQFFGPGTRLTVL.

The rearrangement uses TRBV29-1 and TRBJ1-2; 7 bases map to TRBD1. CDR3 length equals 17 residues. J gave up 5 bases and V 5 bases, and 20 bases lay outside the gene matches. Per germline, CDR1 SQVTM and CDR2 ANQGSEA. The CDR3: CSVILGGEQGQLYGYTF. In DNA form, the CDR3 reads TGCAGCGTTATCCTAGGGGGCGAACAGGGACAATTATATGGCTACACCTTC.

The chain recombines TRBV4-1 with TRBJ1-2; no clear D gene. The CDR3 has 15 amino acids. Germline V gene sequence: CDR1 MGHRA, CDR2 YSYEKL. V was cut by 4 bases and J by 3 bases, with 15 bases left in between. CDR3 in amino acids: CASSLERAYYYGYTF. The CDR3 nucleotides read TGCGCCAGCAGCCTCGAACGGGCCTACTACTATGGCTACACCTTC.

This clone was detected only a few times. The CDR3 nucleotides read TGTGCCAGCTCACCACCCGACAGCTATGGCTACACCTTC. Translation gives CASSPPDSYGYTF. The chain employs TRBV18 and TRBJ1-2; a weak D match, TRBD1 (5 bases). Germline V lookup: CDR1 KGHSH, CDR2 LQKENI. V was clipped by 0 bases and J by 4 bases, with 6 bases between them. The CDR3 sequence is 13 residues long. Using reference TRBV18 and TRBJ1-2 for the parts outside the CDR3, the full variable domain is NAGVMQNPRHLVRRRGQEARLRCSPMKGHSHVYWYRQLPEEGLKFMVYLQKENIIDESGMPKERFSAEFPKEGPSILRIQQVVRGDSAAYFCASSPPDSYGYTFGSGTRLTVV.

The chain joins TRBV5-6 to TRBJ2-1; D uncertain. V was trimmed by 4 bases and J by 4 bases, leaving 18 bases between them. Germline V gives CDR1 SGHDT, CDR2 YYEEEE. This CDR3 is built from 16 residues. CDR3 DNA sequence: TGTGCCAGCAGCGAAAGACGGTTACACCCTTACAATGAGCAGTTCTTC. This gives the protein CASSERRLHPYNEQFF.

The chain couples TRBV15 to TRBJ2-5; the match to TRBD2 covers 13 bases. CDR1 is LNHNV, CDR2 YYDKDF, per germline (reference sequence). V gave up 3 bases and J gave up 5 bases; unmatched junction bases: 9. The CDR3 length is 17 residues. CDR3 protein: CATSSDGSLAGGETQYF. The CDR3 coding sequence is TGTGCCACCAGCAGTGATGGTTCACTAGCGGGAGGGGAGACCCAGTACTTC.

This chain connects TRBV9 to TRBJ2-5; 7 positions match TRBD2. The V gene end was trimmed by 4 bases and the J gene end by 10 bases; junction bases not matched to a gene: 13. The germline CDR1 and CDR2 sequences are SGDLS and YYNGEE. CDR3 length: 14 residues. The DNA of the CDR3 is TGTGCCAGCAGCCCGCTAGCGGACCAGGGTGGCCAGTACTTC. Translation gives CASSPLADQGGQYF.

The chain recombines TRBV10-1 with TRBJ2-1, with D possibly being TRBD1 or TRBD2 (6 bases each). Trimming left V 6 bases short and J 3 bases short, with 15 bases between. The CDR3 length is 15 residues. From germline, CDR1 is WNHNN and CDR2 SYGVQD (reference sequence). CDR3 region: CASSPGGGYYNEQFF. The CDR3, as DNA: TGCGCCAGCAGCCCCGGAGGGGGGTACTACAATGAGCAGTTCTTC.

V and J are TRBV29-1 and TRBJ2-2; 11 nucleotides align to TRBD2. Per the germline V gene, CDR1 is SQVTM and CDR2 is ANQGSEA. The CDR3 consists of 16 residues. Trimming removed 7 bases from V and 1 base from J; junction bases left unmatched: 8. The CDR3 DNA reads as TGCAGCGCCATCTCCGGACTAGCGGGGAACACCGGGGAGCTGTTTTTT. This translates into CSAISGLAGNTGELFF.

The chain combines TRBV7-2 with TRBJ2-3; 12 bases map to TRBD2. Per the germline V gene, CDR1 is SGHTA and CDR2 is FQGNSA. This CDR3 has 15 amino acids. V gave up 2 bases and J gave up 6 bases; unmatched junction bases: 3. CDR3 DNA sequence: TGTGCCAGCAGCTTAACTAGCGGGGGGAGGGATACGCAGTATTTT. Translated, it gives CASSLTSGGRDTQYF.

The chain joins TRBV12-5 to TRBJ2-1, with TRBD2 identical over 14 bases. V lost 5 bases, J lost 5 bases, and 8 bases stayed unmatched. The germline CDR1 and CDR2 sequences are LGHNT and FRNRAP. This CDR3 has 17 amino acids. CDR3: CASGHGTSGRPNNEQFF. In DNA, the CDR3 is TGTGCTAGTGGTCACGGGACTAGCGGGAGACCAAACAATGAGCAGTTCTTC.

The J gene is TRBJ2-7, the V gene TRBV7-9; the match to TRBD2 covers 9 bases. The CDR3 runs to 16 residues. Losses at the gene ends were 1 base for V and 3 bases for J; bases not matched to a gene: 7. Germline loops: CDR1 SEHNR, CDR2 FQNEAQ (reference sequence). The CDR3 DNA is TGTGCCAGCAGCTTAGTCACGACTAGCGGTAACTACGAGCAGTACTTC. It specifies CASSLVTTSGNYEQYF.

The V call is TRBV13, the J call TRBJ2-7, with 7 nucleotides matching TRBD1. The junction had 6 bases not matched to a gene; V was cut back by 4 bases and J by 3 bases. There are 14 residues in the CDR3. Looked up from germline, CDR1 is PRHDT and CDR2 is FYEKMQ (reference sequence). The CDR3 sequence is CASSSQDRFYEQYF. DNA for the CDR3: TGTGCCAGCAGCTCCCAGGACAGGTTCTACGAGCAGTACTTC.

This clone was seen once. This rearrangement joins TRBV7-6 to TRBJ2-7; D gene ambiguous. This CDR3 has 16 residues. With 2 bases removed from V and 4 bases from J, the gap between germline ends came to 18 bases. Germline assignment: CDR1 SGHVS and CDR2 FNYEAQ. CDR3 region: CASSLWAALNGYEQYF. The CDR3 bases are TGTGCCAGCAGCTTATGGGCAGCCCTTAATGGATACGAGCAGTACTTC.

This chain connects TRBV2 to TRBJ2-3, with 13 bases identical to TRBD2. Germline V gene sequence: CDR1 SNHLY, CDR2 FYNNEI. The length of the CDR3 is 16 residues. V dropped 7 bases and J dropped 0; count of bases not matched to a gene: 4. The CDR3 is CASKTSGGLSTDTQYF. Written as DNA, the CDR3 is TGTGCCAGCAAGACTAGCGGGGGGTTAAGCACAGATACGCAGTATTTT.

The chain is built from TRBV5-6 and TRBJ2-7, with unresolved D. The CDR3 is 15 amino acids. CDR1 is SGHDT and CDR2 is YYEEEE in the germline V gene. V dropped 1 base and J dropped 0 bases, with 11 bases sitting between them. As DNA, the CDR3 is TGTGCCAGCAGCTTGCTGCTACAGCCCTCCTACGAGCAGTACTTC. Its protein product is CASSLLLQPSYEQYF.

The chain links TRBV7-8 to TRBJ1-1; D perhaps matches TRBD1 (5 bases). Germline V gives CDR1 SGHVS, CDR2 FQNEAQ. The CDR3 covers 15 residues. Deletions cut 5 bases from V and 1 base from J, with 14 bases between. The CDR3 loop reads CASSHGDGRNTEAFF. The CDR3 bases are TGTGCCAGCAGCCACGGGGACGGACGGAACACTGAAGCTTTCTTT.